This is a list of T cell receptor beta chains from one sample in a study of blood T cells in healthy people across ages. TCRdb ran MiXCR on the 5' RACE reads and lists one entry per CDR3 protein. The profile shows 380,000 or so distinct CDR3 sequences, roughly half of them singletons. The sample consisted of blood. These receptors were collected from a man aged 60 to 69 in good health. Both conserved end residues are part of each CDR3. The D gene is left open where the match is weak. Clone size appears in some rows only: once, few, many, or a class for an expanded clone.

D | size | J | V | DNA | CDR3
TRBD2 | . | TRBJ2-1 | TRBV6-6 | TGTGCCAGCAGCCGCGCAACTAGCGGTGGTAATGAGCAGTTCTTC | CASSRATSGGNEQFF
TRBD2 | . | TRBJ2-7 | TRBV2 | TGTGCCAGCAGTGGTTTGGGACTAGCGGGATTCTACGAGCAGTACTTC | CASSGLGLAGFYEQYF
. | . | TRBJ2-7 | TRBV27 | TGTGCCAGCAGTTTGGGGCAGGCCTTCCACGAGCAGTACTTC | CASSLGQAFHEQYF
. | . | TRBJ1-2 | TRBV7-2 | TGTGCCAGCAGCGTAGTGAGGCCTGGGTCTGGCTACACCTTC | CASSVVRPGSGYTF
TRBD1 | . | TRBJ2-1 | TRBV7-2 | TGTGCCAGCAGCTTGAGACAGGGAAACAATGAGCAGTTCTTC | CASSLRQGNNEQFF
. | . | TRBJ1-5 | TRBV21-1 | TGTGCCAGCAGCACTGACGAAGCCCAGCATTTT | CASSTDEAQHF
TRBD1 | . | TRBJ2-3 | TRBV29-1 | TGCAGCGTTTCTAGACAGGGCCCCAGCACAGATACGCAGTATTTT | CSVSRQGPSTDTQYF
TRBD2 | . | TRBJ2-1 | TRBV20-1 | TGCAGTGCTATTGGGGAGGGCCACTACAATGAGCAGTTCTTC | CSAIGEGHYNEQFF
TRBD1 | . | TRBJ1-1 | TRBV14 | TGTGCCAGCAGCCAAGCAGGGGGCGCGAACACTGAAGCTTTCTTT | CASSQAGGANTEAFF
TRBD2 | few | TRBJ2-3 | TRBV7-2 | TGTGCCAGCAGCTTAGTCCCTATAACTAGCGCCGGGGGAGATACGCAGTATTTT | CASSLVPITSAGGDTQYF
. | . | TRBJ2-7 | TRBV20-1 | TGCAGTGCTAGAGAACGGGGAGACCTCTACGAGCAGTACTTC | CSARERGDLYEQYF
. | . | TRBJ1-1 | TRBV2 | TGTGCCAGCAACCCTTTGGAGGGCCCCAACACTGAAGCTTTCTTT | CASNPLEGPNTEAFF
. | . | TRBJ1-4 | TRBV9 | TGTGCCAGCTCGCGTGAGTTCCGTGAAAAACTGTTTTTT | CASSREFREKLFF
. | few | TRBJ2-2 | TRBV7-9 | TGTGCCAGCGCTCCAACCGGGGAGCTGTTTTTT | CASAPTGELFF
. | few | TRBJ2-3 | TRBV24-1 | TGTGCCACCAGTGATCCCCGTTCCCGAGAGAGAGATACGCAGTATTTT | CATSDPRSRERDTQYF
. | . | TRBJ2-5 | TRBV15 | TGTGCCACCAGCAGAGATCTTAGCCCTGCGGAGACCCAGTACTTC | CATSRDLSPAETQYF
. | . | TRBJ2-5 | TRBV7-2 | TGTGCCAGCAGCTTGGGGGGGCCTCGGGAGACCCAGTACTTC | CASSLGGPRETQYF
TRBD1 | many | TRBJ1-2 | TRBV7-6 | TGTGCCAGCAGCCTCCGACAGGGTAAAGGCTACACCTTC | CASSLRQGKGYTF
TRBD1 | few | TRBJ2-3 | TRBV28 | TGTGCCAGCAGTTCCCACAGGGGACCCACAGATACGCAGTATTTT | CASSSHRGPTDTQYF
TRBD1 | . | TRBJ2-3 | TRBV20-1 | TGCAGTGCCGGGGACAGGGGGCTCGCAGATACGCGGTATTTT | CSAGDRGLADTRYF
. | . | TRBJ1-1 | TRBV2 | TGTGCCAGCACCCGGGACTCTAACACTGAAGCTTTCTTT | CASTRDSNTEAFF
. | once | TRBJ1-5 | TRBV6-5 | TGTGCCATAGACAGCGAGGAGTGTCAGCCCCAGCATTTT | CAIDSEECQPQHF
TRBD2 | . | TRBJ2-1 | TRBV28 | TGTGCCAGCAGGGCTAGCGGGAGGTGGGGTGAGCAGTTCTTC | CASRASGRWGEQFF
. | . | TRBJ2-3 | TRBV6-5 | TGTGCCAGCAAGAACGGCCCAGATACGCAGTATTTT | CASKNGPDTQYF
. | few | TRBJ1-1 | TRBV7-9 | TGTGCCAGCAGCTCTCAACAGGGACTTGAAGCTTTCTTT | CASSSQQGLEAFF
. | . | TRBJ2-5 | TRBV11-2 | TGTGCCAGCAGCTTGGGTGGGACACTCAAAGAGACCCAGTACTTC | CASSLGGTLKETQYF
TRBD1 | . | TRBJ2-7 | TRBV4-1 | TGCGCCAGCAGCCAAGCACCGGGACAGGGGATCGAGCAGTACTTC | CASSQAPGQGIEQYF
. | once | TRBJ1-6 | TRBV10-2 | TGCGCCAGCAGGGTGAGCGGCTCGGGGGGCTTGAATTCACCCCTCCACTTT | CASRVSGSGGLNSPLHF
TRBD1 | . | TRBJ1-4 | TRBV9 | TGTGCCAGCAGCGCGACAGGGACAACTAATGAAAAACTGTTTTTT | CASSATGTTNEKLFF
TRBD1 | . | TRBJ2-7 | TRBV12-3/TRBV12-4 | TGTGCCAGCAGTTTTGCTCTCGGGACAGGGGGGTACGAGCAGTACTTC | CASSFALGTGGYEQYF
TRBD2 | . | TRBJ2-7 | TRBV6-2/TRBV6-3 | TGTGCCAGCAGTAAGGGACTAGCGGATTACGAGCAGTACTTC | CASSKGLADYEQYF
. | few | TRBJ2-5 | TRBV18 | TGTGCCAGCTCACCACCTACCCAGGATCTCCAAGAGACCCAGTACTTC | CASSPPTQDLQETQYF
TRBD2 | many | TRBJ2-5 | TRBV27 | TGTGCCAGCAGTCCGGGGACTAGCGGGATTCCCACTCAAGAGACCCAGTACTTC | CASSPGTSGIPTQETQYF
TRBD1 | . | TRBJ1-2 | TRBV7-9 | TGTGCCAGCAGCTTGGGACAGGGGGCATGGGGCTACACCTTC | CASSLGQGAWGYTF
TRBD2 | . | TRBJ2-7 | TRBV20-1 | TGCAGTGCTAGCCCCTTGATGGGGGGGATCTCCTACGAGCAGTACTTC | CSASPLMGGISYEQYF
TRBD2 | . | TRBJ2-3 | TRBV11-1 | TGTGCCAGCAGCTTCGGGAACCTAGCGGGGGGCACAGATACGCAGTATTTT | CASSFGNLAGGTDTQYF
. | . | TRBJ2-3 | TRBV7-2 | TGTGCCAGCAGCTTAACGGGAGTTGAGAATACGCAGTATTTT | CASSLTGVENTQYF
TRBD2 | few | TRBJ2-3 | TRBV7-2 | TGTGCCAGCAGCCAAGCCGGACTAGCGGGCGTCGCAGATACGCAGTATTTT | CASSQAGLAGVADTQYF
. | . | TRBJ2-1 | TRBV7-3 | TGTGCCAGCAGCATAGGGAGTAACTTTGATGAGCAGTTCTTC | CASSIGSNFDEQFF
. | . | TRBJ2-1 | TRBV12-3/TRBV12-4 | TGTGCCAGCAGTTTGGGGGGAACCGGACAGTTCTTC | CASSLGGTGQFF
. | . | TRBJ2-7 | TRBV9 | TGTGCCAGCAGCGTAGATCCGGAGGGAGGCTACGAGCAGTACTTC | CASSVDPEGGYEQYF
. | . | TRBJ2-5 | TRBV18 | TGTGCCAGCTCACTAAGGGCCCAACAAGAGACCCAGTACTTC | CASSLRAQQETQYF
. | once | TRBJ2-6 | TRBV24-1 | TGTGCCACCAGTGACCCGACAGCATCTGGGGCCAACGTCCTGACTTTC | CATSDPTASGANVLTF
. | few | TRBJ2-5 | TRBV7-2 | TGTGCCGAGGGGTTAAGGCAAGAGACCCAGTACTTC | CAEGLRQETQYF
TRBD2 | . | TRBJ2-3 | TRBV7-2 | TGTGCCAGCAGCTTAGAAAGCGGGAGAGGCACAGATACGCAGTATTTT | CASSLESGRGTDTQYF
. | . | TRBJ2-5 | TRBV9 | TGTGCCAGCAGCGTAGACGCCTATCTGGGGGAGCAGTACTTC | CASSVDAYLGEQYF
. | many | TRBJ1-1 | TRBV7-9 | TGTGCCAGCAGCGTGACAGGGAACACTGAAGCTTTCTTT | CASSVTGNTEAFF
TRBD2 | . | TRBJ2-1 | TRBV7-9 | TGTGCCAGCAGCCCCTGGGAGGGGTACTACAATGAGCAGTTCTTC | CASSPWEGYYNEQFF
. | . | TRBJ2-7 | TRBV7-9 | TGTGCCAGCAGCGATAGCGCGAGCTCCTACAATGAGCAGTACTTC | CASSDSASSYNEQYF
. | . | TRBJ2-2 | TRBV6-5 | TGTGCCAGCAGGGGCGTGGCCGGGGAGCTGTTTTTT | CASRGVAGELFF
TRBD1 | . | TRBJ2-5 | TRBV7-8 | TGTGCCAGCAGCTTAGCCGCCGGACAGGGGGCTCGAGAGCAGTACTTC | CASSLAAGQGAREQYF
. | . | TRBJ1-5 | TRBV7-2 | TGTGCCAGCAGCCCAAAGACAGGCGGCAATCAGCCCCAGCATTTT | CASSPKTGGNQPQHF
. | few | TRBJ2-3 | TRBV5-5 | TGTGCCAGCACCACAGGCACAGATACGCAGTATTTT | CASTTGTDTQYF
TRBD1 | few | TRBJ1-4 | TRBV6-5 | TGTGCCAGCAGTAAACTCCAAGGACAGGGACCCGAAAAACTGTTTTTT | CASSKLQGQGPEKLFF